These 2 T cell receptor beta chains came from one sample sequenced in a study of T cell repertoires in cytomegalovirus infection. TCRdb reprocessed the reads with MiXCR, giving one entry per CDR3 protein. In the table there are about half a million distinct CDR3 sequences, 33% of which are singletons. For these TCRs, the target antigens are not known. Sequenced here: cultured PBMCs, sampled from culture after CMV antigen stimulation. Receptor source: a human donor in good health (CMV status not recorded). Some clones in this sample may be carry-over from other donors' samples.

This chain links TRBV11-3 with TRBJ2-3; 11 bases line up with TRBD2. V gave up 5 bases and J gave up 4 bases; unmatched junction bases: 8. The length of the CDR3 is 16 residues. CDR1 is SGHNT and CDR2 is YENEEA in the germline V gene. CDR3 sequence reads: CASSRLLAGESDTQYF. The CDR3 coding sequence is TGTGCCAGCAGCCGACTACTAGCGGGAGAGTCAGATACGCAGTATTTT.

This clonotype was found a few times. CDR3 sequence reads: CASSLGTSTNSPLHF. The CDR3 bases are TGTGCCAGCAGTTTGGGGACAAGCACCAATTCACCCCTCCACTTT. This chain joins TRBV12-3 or TRBV12-4 and TRBJ1-6; the D gene is possibly TRBD1 (6 bases). Trimming removed 3 bases from V and 7 bases from J, with 13 bases in between. This CDR3 has 15 amino acids.